Following are 23 T cell receptor beta chains from one sample sequenced in a study of blood T cells in healthy people across ages (dated by TCRdb to between 2015 and 2016). Receptor libraries were prepared by 5' RACE. This sample was sequenced with an Illumina HiSeq 2500. The second PCR ran for about 7 to 11 cycles and used a J-beta primer mix along with a sample-barcoded 5' primer. TCRdb took the public reads, trimmed them with fastp at Q25, ran MiXCR for clone calling and kept in-frame beta chains. Entries are consolidated by CDR3 protein sequence, retaining the most common genes and DNA. Across this sample there are roughly 720,000 distinct CDR3 sequences, with 50% to 65% seen only once. Jointly, the top ten make up roughly 37% of the sample. Specimen: blood. Every receptor here comes from an older man in good health.

The chain combines TRBV5-1 with TRBJ1-2, with 7 bases lining up with TRBD1. This CDR3 comprises 15 residues. J gave up 0 bases and V 4 bases, and 6 bases lay outside the gene matches. Germline-derived CDR1 and CDR2 are SGHRS and YFSETQ. CDR3 sequence: CASSNRGQTNYGYTF. DNA for the CDR3: TGCGCCAGCAGCAACCGGGGACAGACTAACTATGGCTACACCTTC.

V gene TRBV30 combines with J gene TRBJ2-7; the match to TRBD2 covers 10 bases. Trimming took 2 bases from V and 7 from J; bases not matched to a gene: 14. This CDR3 contains 16 residues. CDR1 and CDR2 (germline): GTSNPN, SVGIG (reference sequence). The CDR3 here is CAWSPPLAGVYNEQYF. DNA for the CDR3: TGTGCCTGGAGTCCACCTCTAGCGGGAGTTTACAATGAGCAGTACTTC. Full variable domain (outside the CDR3, taken from reference TRBV30 and TRBJ2-7): SQTIHQWPATLVQPVGSPLSLECTVEGTSNPNLYWYRQAAGRGLQLLFYSVGIGQISSEVPQNLSASRPQDRQFILSSKKLLLSDSGFYLCAWSPPLAGVYNEQYFGPGTRLTVT.

Notes on this clonotype: As the CDR3 is not closed by the conserved phenylalanine or tryptophan, this likely results from a read error. DNA for the CDR3: TGTGCCAGCAGCTTGGCGACTGGAGATCAGCCCCAGCATTCT. This gives the protein CASSLATGDQPQHS. The rearrangement uses TRBV7-2 and TRBJ1-5, with no clear D. The CDR3 totals 14 residues. Germline loops: CDR1 SGHTA, CDR2 FQGNSA. V was pared by 3 bases and J by 5 bases, with 11 bases between.

Concerning this clonotype itself: Possible read error: a much larger clone is one base away. Here the CDR3 reads CSARFRGSTDTQYF. CDR3 nucleotide sequence: TGCAGTGCTAGGTTCAGGGGTAGCACAGATACGCAGTATTTT. V is TRBV20-1 and J is TRBJ2-3; D is perhaps TRBD1 (6 bases). The CDR3 is made up of 14 amino acids. In germline, CDR1 is DFQATT, CDR2 SNEGSKA (reference sequence). V lost 3 bases and J lost 0, with 10 bases in between.

The J gene is TRBJ2-2, the V gene TRBV2; 12 bases agree with TRBD2. Germline V lookup: CDR1 SNHLY, CDR2 FYNNEI. V lost 3 bases and J lost 7; bases outside the gene matches: 3. The CDR3 is 15 amino acids. This chain's CDR3 is CASSETSGSVGELFF. The CDR3 nucleotides are TGTGCCAGCAGTGAGACTAGCGGGAGTGTCGGGGAGCTGTTTTTT.

The rearrangement links TRBV20-1 to TRBJ1-4; no clear D. The CDR3 has 13 residues. In germline, CDR1 is DFQATT, CDR2 SNEGSKA (reference sequence). V was shortened by 5 bases and J by 2 bases, with 9 bases between the two germline ends. CDR3 residues: CSASSGTNEKLFF. CDR3 coding DNA: TGCAGTGCTTCAAGTGGGACTAATGAAAAACTGTTTTTT.

In regard to this clonotype: A read error may account for a junction end that differs from germline. The rearrangement links TRBV20-1 to TRBJ2-1, with D perhaps being TRBD1 or TRBD2 (6 bases each). The germline V gene encodes CDR1 DFQATT and CDR2 SNEGSKA (reference sequence). This CDR3 is 15 amino acids long. CDR3 coding DNA: TGCAGTGCTAGAGATCTGGGGGGCTCCTACAATGGGCAGTTCTTC. It encodes CSARDLGGSYNGQFF.

The chain is built from TRBV9 and TRBJ2-4; D not certain. This CDR3 has 14 residues. The ends were cut back, 4 bases at V and 7 bases at J, with 15 bases in the middle. CDR1 is SGDLS and CDR2 is YYNGEE in the germline V gene. Written as DNA, the CDR3 is TGTGCCAGCAGCCCCAGGAGCCGGGCGAACATTCAGTACTTC. Amino acid sequence: CASSPRSRANIQYF.

This clonotype has a handful of counts. At one boundary the junction diverges from the germline segment, which might be a read error. This chain links TRBV20-1 with TRBJ2-7; D remains ambiguous. From germline, CDR1 is DFQATT and CDR2 SNEGSKA (reference sequence). The CDR3 length is 15 residues. The CDR3 DNA is TGCAGTGCCAGAGCCACAGAGCAGACAACCTACGAGCAGTACTTC. Protein sequence: CSARATEQTTYEQYF.

This clonotype has only a few counts. The rearrangement links TRBV12-3 or TRBV12-4 to TRBJ2-1; possible D gene TRBD2, 6 bases. The J call may not be correct, given that the DNA end is closer to TRBJ2-7. The CDR3 covers 12 residues. In nucleotides, the CDR3 is TGTGCCAGCAGGCGTAGGGAGGTTGAGCAGTACTTC. This translates into CASRRREVEQYF.

This clonotype was recorded many times. V and J are TRBV29-1 and TRBJ2-7; D gene unclear. Trimming pared 0 bases from V and 3 bases from J, leaving 0 bases between. The CDR3 consists of 10 residues. From germline, CDR1 is SQVTM and CDR2 ANQGSEA. CDR3 sequence reads: CSVEDYEQYF. CDR3 DNA sequence: TGCAGCGTTGAAGACTACGAGCAGTACTTC.

This clonotype was counted a few times. This chain connects TRBV3-1 to TRBJ2-7, with D tentatively TRBD2 (6 bases). This CDR3 region has 15 residues. Germline assignment: CDR1 LGHDT and CDR2 YNNKEL (reference sequence). V shed 1 base and J shed 2 bases, with 12 bases lying between them. CDR3 in amino acids: CASSQAAGGPYEQYF. CDR3 bases: TGTGCCAGCAGCCAAGCAGCGGGTGGACCCTACGAGCAGTACTTC.

The chain employs TRBV9 and TRBJ1-6, with no clear D. The CDR3 covers 12 residues. Germline V gene sequence: CDR1 SGDLS, CDR2 YYNGEE. V lost 3 bases and J lost 10, with 8 bases in between. CDR3 sequence (DNA): TGTGCCAGCAGCGGAGAAGGGTCACCCCTCCACTTT. As protein: CASSGEGSPLHF. Full variable domain (outside the CDR3, taken from reference TRBV9 and TRBJ1-6): DSGVTQTPKHLITATGQRVTLRCSPRSGDLSVYWYQQSLDQGLQFLIQYYNGEERAKGNILERFSAQQFPDLHSELNLSSLELGDSALYFCASSGEGSPLHFGNGTRLTVT.

In its sample, this clonotype was seen a few times. The rearrangement links TRBV4-1 to TRBJ2-7; D perhaps matches TRBD2 (5 bases). Germline V gives CDR1 MGHRA, CDR2 YSYEKL. With 4 bases removed from V and 1 base from J, the gap between germline ends came to 11 bases. This CDR3 spans 14 amino acids. CDR3 region: CASSLTRLSYEQYF. CDR3 nucleotide sequence: TGCGCCAGCAGCCTTACTAGACTGTCCTACGAGCAGTACTTC.

The chain uses TRBV7-9 and TRBJ2-5; D is unclear. With 5 bases removed from V and 1 base from J, the gap between germline ends came to 14 bases. The germline V gene has CDR1 SEHNR and CDR2 FQNEAQ (reference sequence). This CDR3 comprises 15 residues. The CDR3 sequence is CASSTRQRAQETQYF. The CDR3 region has the DNA TGTGCCAGCAGCACGCGGCAAAGGGCCCAAGAGACCCAGTACTTC.

This clonotype has a handful of counts. The chain has TRBV11-2 and TRBJ2-7, with 10 nucleotides matching TRBD1. The DNA end lines up better with TRBJ2-5; the J call may be wrong. In germline, CDR1 is SGHAT, CDR2 FQNNGV. The CDR3 is 15 residues long. CDR3 sequence: CASSPDRGRAETQYF. The DNA of the CDR3 is TGTGCCAGCAGCCCTGACAGGGGGCGCGCGGAGACCCAGTACTTC.

The chain carries TRBV7-6 and TRBJ2-5, with 16 bases lining up with TRBD2. Germline V CDR1 and CDR2: SGHVS, FNYEAQ. CDR3 length: 19 residues. Germline trimming cut 5 bases from V and 11 bases from J; bases unmatched to any gene: 20. For the CDR3, the DNA is TGTGCCAGCAGCGAGGGACTAGCGGGAGGGTTCCTGTTCTACGAAGAGCAGTACTTC. Its protein product is CASSEGLAGGFLFYEEQYF.

This chain joins TRBV6-5 and TRBJ2-7, with D perhaps TRBD1 or TRBD2 (5 bases each). This CDR3 is built from 15 residues. V was cut by 2 bases and J by 0 bases, with 11 bases left in between. Germline V CDR1 and CDR2: MNHEY, SVGAGI. CDR3 protein: CASSYREQGSYEQYF. CDR3 coding DNA: TGTGCCAGCAGTTACAGGGAGCAGGGCTCCTACGAGCAGTACTTC.

This chain connects TRBV7-2 to TRBJ1-2; 8 positions match TRBD1. CDR1 and CDR2 from the germline V gene are SGHTA and FQGNSA. The CDR3 totals 15 residues. The V segment lost 5 bases and the J segment 5 bases; nucleotides outside the gene matches: 10. CDR3 nucleotides: TGTGCCAGCAGCCCCTCGGACAGGGACCTTTATGGCTACACCTTC. Protein: CASSPSDRDLYGYTF.

J is TRBJ2-3 and V is TRBV28; perhaps TRBD2 as D (5 bases). Trimming left V 6 bases short and J 4 bases short, with 14 bases between. Germline V gene sequence: CDR1 MDHEN, CDR2 SYDVKM. CDR3 length: 14 residues. CDR3 sequence: CASSPPGSADTQYF. In DNA, the CDR3 is TGTGCCAGCAGCCCCCCGGGGAGCGCAGATACGCAGTATTTT. Together with reference TRBV28 and TRBJ2-3, the CDR3 gives the full variable domain: DVKVTQSSRYLVKRTGEKVFLECVQDMDHENMFWYRQDPGLGLRLIYFSYDVKMKEKGDIPEGYSVSREKKERFSLILESASTNQTSMYLCASSPPGSADTQYFGPGTRLTVL.

This chain links TRBV6-6 with TRBJ2-5; 7 nucleotides line up with TRBD2. The closer fit of TRBJ2-7 to the DNA end suggests the J call may be wrong. The CDR3 loop spans 16 amino acids. Germline V gives CDR1 MNHNY, CDR2 SVGAGI (reference sequence). The CDR3 here is CASSYRLAERGYEQYF. In DNA, the CDR3 is TGTGCCAGCAGTTACCGGCTAGCGGAGAGAGGGTACGAGCAGTACTTC.

CDR3 nucleotide sequence: TGTGCCACCAGCGCCGCACACGGTCCATCTACGCAGTATTTT. Translating gives CATSAAHGPSTQYF. This chain uses TRBV24-1 with TRBJ2-3; D is undetermined. The CDR3 runs to 14 residues. The V gene lost 7 bases and the J gene lost 8 bases, with 18 bases spanning the gap. Germline V gives CDR1 KGHDR, CDR2 SFDVKD.

This clonotype was recorded a few times. The chain's CDR3 is CSVARTGDYGYTF. The CDR3 coding sequence is TGCAGCGTTGCCAGGACGGGAGACTATGGCTACACCTTC. The chain joins TRBV29-1 to TRBJ1-2; D remains ambiguous. There are 13 residues in the CDR3. Germline CDR1 SQVTM, CDR2 ANQGSEA. Trimming left V 4 bases short and J 3 bases short, with 12 bases between.